These 26 T cell receptor beta chains were all obtained from the same sample, sequenced in a study of beta chain features in type 1 diabetes. The isolated RNA, all of it, was reverse transcribed, so expressed TCRB transcripts were what got sequenced. Only in-frame clones appear in the TCRdb table, and some are missing; sequencing was by immunoSEQ multiplex PCR. The table has hundreds of thousands of clones, around an eighth seen once; the top ten hold 0.017%. Sequencing input: naive CD4+ T cells from blood. Receptors originate from a young man in good health.

This clone turned up a few times. The CDR3 sequence: CASSLLWSGGALETQYF. The CDR3 DNA sequence: TGTGCCAGCAGCTTACTTTGGAGCGGGGGGGCCCTTGAGACCCAGTACTTC. V is TRBV7-2 and J is TRBJ2-5; 10 bases align to TRBD2. The CDR3 runs to 17 residues. The V segment lost 2 bases and the J segment 5 bases; nucleotides outside the gene matches: 11. CDR1 and CDR2 (germline): SGHTA, FQGNSA.

CDR3 sequence reads: CASSSGLRTDTQYF. In DNA, the CDR3 is TGTGCCAGCAGCTCCGGACTACGCACAGATACGCAGTATTTT. The J gene is TRBJ2-3, the V gene TRBV9, with D tentatively TRBD2 (6 bases). Germline CDR1 and CDR2: SGDLS and YYNGEE. The CDR3 consists of 14 residues. V dropped 4 bases and J dropped 1 base, with 10 bases sitting between them.

This clone was picked up many times. V is TRBV29-1 and J is TRBJ2-7; D uncertain. In germline, CDR1 is SQVTM, CDR2 ANQGSEA. The CDR3 runs 11 residues. The V end was cut by 4 bases, the J end by 8 bases, with 12 bases between. CDR3 nucleotide sequence: TGCAGCGTTGGACGATCCGACAAGCAGTACTTC. This sequence encodes CSVGRSDKQYF.

The genes are TRBV15 and TRBJ2-7; 8 nucleotides agree with TRBD1. V lost 4 bases to trimming and J lost 4 bases; unmatched junction nucleotides: 3. Germline V gives CDR1 LNHNV, CDR2 YYDKDF (reference sequence). The CDR3 covers 13 residues. For the CDR3, the DNA is TGTGCCACCAGCACCCGGACAGGGTACGAGCAGTACTTC. As protein: CATSTRTGYEQYF.

This clone was recorded a few times. Other DNA variants within this sample encode the same CDR3. This chain links TRBV30 with TRBJ2-2; 8 nucleotides agree with TRBD1. The length of the CDR3 is 13 residues. CDR1 is GTSNPN, CDR2 SVGIG, per germline (reference sequence). J was trimmed by 7 bases and V by 5 bases; bases with no gene match: 6. The CDR3 bases are TGTGCCTGGCGGCAGGGGGCGAGCGGGGAGCTGTTTTTT. Its protein product is CAWRQGASGELFF.

V gene TRBV5-1 combines with J gene TRBJ2-6, with 11 bases fitting TRBD1. The V segment lost 4 bases and the J segment 4 bases; nucleotides outside the gene matches: 7. Germline lookup yields CDR1 SGHRS and CDR2 YFSETQ. The CDR3 has 17 amino acids. CDR3 nucleotides: TGCGCCAGCAGCCGCGGACAGGGGGCGCCCGGGGCCAACGTCCTGACTTTC. Its translation is CASSRGQGAPGANVLTF.

In its sample, this clone was seen a few times. The V call is TRBV5-1, the J call TRBJ1-1; D may be TRBD1 (5 bases). Per germline, CDR1 SGHRS and CDR2 YFSETQ. The CDR3 is made up of 13 amino acids. V was shortened by 4 bases and J by 5 bases, with 12 bases between the two germline ends. This chain's CDR3 is CASSLKGETEAFF. CDR3 DNA: TGCGCCAGCAGCCTGAAAGGGGAAACTGAAGCTTTCTTT. Based on the CDR3 plus reference TRBV5-1 and TRBJ1-1, the full variable domain is KAGVTQTPRYLIKTRGQQVTLSCSPISGHRSVSWYQQTPGQGLQFLFEYFSETQRNKGNFPGRFSGRQFSNSRSEMNVSTLELGDSALYLCASSLKGETEAFFGQGTRLTVV.

This clone was counted between two and nine times. The chain uses TRBV7-5 and TRBJ2-7; TRBD1, the D gene given by the table, was not confirmed from the DNA. TRBV7-5 is designated a pseudogene. The CDR3 runs 13 residues. The CDR3 reads CARSKGRTREQYF. CDR3 coding DNA: TGTGCCAGAAGCAAGGGGCGAACCCGCGAGCAGTACTTC.

This clone was observed a handful of times. This chain uses TRBV7-6 with TRBJ2-1; D call uncertain. The CDR3 sequence is 16 residues long. The V end lost 0 bases, the J end lost 3 bases, and 12 bases lay between the germline ends. Germline CDR1 is SGHVS and CDR2 is FNYEAQ. The CDR3 nucleotides read TGTGCCAGCAGCTTAGCGTATGGCAGTTACTACAATGAGCAGTTCTTC. It encodes CASSLAYGSYYNEQFF.

V and J are TRBV7-9 and TRBJ2-7, with D possibly TRBD1 on 6 matching bases. The germline V gene has CDR1 SEHNR and CDR2 FQNEAQ (reference sequence). V dropped 2 bases and J dropped 5 bases, with 13 bases sitting between them. This CDR3 spans 14 amino acids. Written as DNA, the CDR3 is TGTGCCAGCAGCTTACCAGGGGTCGTCAACGAGCAGTACTTC. Translated: CASSLPGVVNEQYF.

A few counts support this clone. A junction boundary mismatches the germline segment, possibly from a read error. CDR3 DNA: TGCGCCAGCAGCCAAGATTGGGCAGAGGGTAATGAGCAGTTCTTC. Its protein is CASSQDWAEGNEQFF. The V gene is TRBV5-4, the J gene TRBJ2-1; D perhaps matches TRBD2 (5 bases). Germline V gene lookup returns CDR1 SGHNT and CDR2 YYREEE (reference sequence). The CDR3 runs to 15 residues.

This clone appeared a few times. The rearrangement links TRBV2 to TRBJ1-1; 7 bases agree with TRBD1. The CDR3 is 14 residues long. J gave up 0 bases and V 5 bases, and 3 bases lay outside the gene matches. Germline CDR1 SNHLY, CDR2 FYNNEI. The CDR3 nucleotides read TGTGCCAGCAGTCAACAGGGGTTGAACACTGAAGCTTTCTTT. As protein: CASSQQGLNTEAFF.

This clone was picked up a small number of times. The chain is built from TRBV5-1 and TRBJ2-5; TRBD2 might be the D (7 bases). V was pared by 0 bases and J by 7 bases, with 16 bases between. Germline-derived CDR1 and CDR2 are SGHRS and YFSETQ. This CDR3 spans 15 amino acids. This CDR3 reads CASSLEPGGAGTQYF. CDR3 coding DNA: TGCGCCAGCAGCTTGGAACCGGGGGGCGCTGGGACCCAGTACTTC.

This clone occurred a few times. This rearrangement joins TRBV7-2 to TRBJ1-4; the D gene is possibly TRBD1 (5 bases). CDR1 is SGHTA and CDR2 is FQGNSA in the germline V gene. CDR3 length: 14 residues. Trimming removed 5 bases from V and 8 bases from J, with 15 bases in between. The DNA for the CDR3 is TGTGCCAGCAGCCCTGGGGCCGAGCGAGAAAAACTGTTTTTT. Translated, it gives CASSPGAEREKLFF.

The chain carries TRBV7-6 and TRBJ2-3; D remains ambiguous. Germline CDR1 reads SGHVS; CDR2 reads FNYEAQ. V dropped 0 bases and J dropped 2 bases, with 12 bases sitting between them. The CDR3 length is 16 residues. The CDR3 DNA is TGTGCCAGCAGCTTAGCTAGCCAAATACACACAGATACGCAGTATTTT. This gives the protein CASSLASQIHTDTQYF.

The V call is TRBV4-1, the J call TRBJ1-1, with D uncertain. This CDR3 is 18 amino acids long. Deletions cut 1 base from V and 1 base from J, with 19 bases between. CDR1 is MGHRA and CDR2 is YSYEKL in the germline V gene. This CDR3 is CASSQVFELLHANTEAFF. For the CDR3, the DNA is TGCGCCAGCAGCCAAGTTTTCGAGCTGCTCCACGCGAACACTGAAGCTTTCTTT.

The CDR3 DNA is TGTGCCAGCAGTTACCCGGGAGGAGGAGAGACCCAGTACTTC. This encodes CASSYPGGGETQYF. The chain links TRBV6-5 to TRBJ2-5; 7 nucleotides line up with TRBD2. The length of the CDR3 is 14 residues. CDR1 and CDR2 from the germline V gene are MNHEY and SVGAGI. V gave up 2 bases and J gave up 4 bases; unmatched junction bases: 4.

This clone was seen more than once but under ten times. The chain carries TRBV7-9 and TRBJ2-1; 7 bases map to TRBD2. Germline V CDR1 and CDR2: SEHNR, FQNEAQ (reference sequence). There are 17 residues in the CDR3. V gave up 2 bases and J gave up 5 bases; unmatched junction bases: 12. In nucleotides, the CDR3 is TGTGCCAGCAGCTTACCACGCGGGAGTTCGGCGGACAATGAGCAGTTCTTC. Translated: CASSLPRGSSADNEQFF.

This clone has just a few counts. This chain connects TRBV7-9 to TRBJ2-1, with 8 bases fitting TRBD2. The germline V gene encodes CDR1 SEHNR and CDR2 FQNEAQ (reference sequence). The CDR3 runs 16 residues. After removal of 3 bases from V and 4 bases from J, the junction contained 8 bases not matched to a gene. In DNA form, the CDR3 reads TGTGCCAGCAGCTTCTCGGTCGGGGGGGGGTACAATGAGCAGTTCTTC. As protein: CASSFSVGGGYNEQFF.

This chain links TRBV5-1 with TRBJ1-1; D is undetermined. V was pared by 0 bases and J by 0 bases, with 15 bases between. CDR1 is SGHRS, CDR2 YFSETQ, per germline. The CDR3 is 17 residues long. CDR3 sequence: CASSLEGNRRMNTEAFF. The DNA of the CDR3 is TGCGCCAGCAGCTTGGAAGGCAACCGGAGGATGAACACTGAAGCTTTCTTT.

This clone has a handful of counts. This sample includes further DNA sequences coding for the same CDR3. The J gene is TRBJ1-5, the V gene TRBV7-2; the match to TRBD1 covers 7 bases. The CDR3 is made up of 14 amino acids. Germline CDR1 is SGHTA and CDR2 is FQGNSA. Trimming removed 1 base from V and 6 bases from J; junction bases left unmatched: 3. The CDR3, as DNA: TGTGCCAGCAGCTTAGACAGGGGCGGTCAGCCCCAGCATTTT. Amino acid sequence: CASSLDRGGQPQHF. The complete variable domain, with remaining parts taken from reference TRBV7-2 and TRBJ1-5, reads GAGVSQSPSNKVTEKGKDVELRCDPISGHTALYWYRQSLGQGLEFLIYFQGNSAPDKSGLPSDRFSAERTGGSVSTLTIQRTQQEDSAVYLCASSLDRGGQPQHFGDGTRLSIL.

This chain uses TRBV12-2 with TRBJ2-7; the table's D gene call, TRBD1, was not cross checked with the DNA. TRBV12-2 is classified as a pseudogene. This CDR3 comprises 14 residues. The CDR3 DNA is TGTGCAAGTCGCACTCGACAGGAGTCCTACGAGCAGTACTTC. It encodes CASRTRQESYEQYF.

The chain is built from TRBV5-4 and TRBJ2-4; 15 bases are a match to TRBD2. CDR1 SGHNT and CDR2 YYREEE come from the germline V gene (reference sequence). CDR3 size: 18 residues. Germline trimming cut 0 bases from V and 0 bases from J; bases unmatched to any gene: 1. CDR3 residues: CASSLEGLAGGAKNIQYF. For the CDR3, the DNA is TGTGCCAGCAGCTTGGAGGGACTAGCGGGAGGAGCCAAAAACATTCAGTACTTC. Full variable domain (rest looked up from reference TRBV5-4 and TRBJ2-4): ETGVTQSPTHLIKTRGQQVTLRCSSQSGHNTVSWYQQALGQGPQFIFQYYREEENGRGNFPPRFSGLQFPNYSSELNVNALELDDSALYLCASSLEGLAGGAKNIQYFGAGTRLSVL.

This clone was seen only a few times. This rearrangement joins TRBV10-3 to TRBJ2-7; 8 positions match TRBD1. V lost 7 bases, J lost 2 bases, and 7 bases stayed unmatched. Germline V gene lookup returns CDR1 ENHRY and CDR2 SYGVKD. This CDR3 has 14 amino acids. This chain's CDR3 is CAITPDRATYEQYF. CDR3 coding DNA: TGTGCCATCACCCCGGACAGGGCTACCTACGAGCAGTACTTC.

This clone was counted between two and nine times. The chain couples TRBV7-9 to TRBJ2-7, with 9 positions matching TRBD1. The ends lost 1 base at V and 12 bases at J; junction bases unmatched: 4. The germline CDR1 and CDR2 sequences are SEHNR and FQNEAQ (reference sequence). The CDR3 spans 12 residues. This CDR3 is CASSLVNRGPYF. The CDR3 nucleotides read TGTGCCAGCAGCTTAGTTAACAGGGGGCCGTACTTC.

This sequence joins TRBV4-2 and TRBJ1-2, with no clear D. Germline V gene data show CDR1 as LGHNA and CDR2 as YNFKEQ. CDR3 length: 15 residues. V shed 0 bases and J shed 4 bases, with 12 bases lying between them. This chain's CDR3 is CASSQEPVGGYGYTF. The CDR3 coding sequence is TGTGCCAGCAGCCAAGAGCCGGTCGGTGGCTATGGCTACACCTTC.